This entry lists 8 T cell receptor beta chains sequenced from one sample in a study of T cell repertoires in cytomegalovirus infection. These receptors have no known antigen. TCRdb re-called the reads through MiXCR, storing one row per CDR3 protein. Here the sample spans around 710,000 distinct CDR3 sequences, almost 30% being singletons. Here the sequenced sample was cultured CD8+ T cells from PBMCs, taken from culture after CMV antigen stimulation. These receptor sequences come from a human donor in good health (CMV status not recorded). Some clones in this sample may be carry-over from other donors' samples.

This clonotype was seen many times. The chain recombines TRBV7-2 with TRBJ1-1; D is unclear. The ends were cut back, 3 bases at V and 0 bases at J, with 8 bases in the middle. CDR1 SGHTA and CDR2 FQGNSA come from the germline V gene. The CDR3 runs 14 residues. The DNA for the CDR3 is TGTGCCAGCAGCTTTGCGGGATTGAACACTGAAGCTTTCTTT. Its protein product is CASSFAGLNTEAFF.

This clonotype ranks as medium-sized. This chain connects TRBV4-2 to TRBJ2-5; 12 bases fit TRBD2. Germline V gene sequence: CDR1 LGHNA, CDR2 YNFKEQ. Germline trimming cut 0 bases from V and 0 bases from J; bases unmatched to any gene: 8. CDR3 length: 19 residues. The CDR3 DNA reads as TGTGCCAGCAGCCAAGATCTGACTAGCGGGGGCGCATACCAAGAGACCCAGTACTTC. Translating it yields CASSQDLTSGGAYQETQYF.

This clonotype was recorded only once. The chain uses TRBV25-1 and TRBJ2-6; 7 positions agree with TRBD1. CDR1 is MGHDK and CDR2 is SYGVNS in the germline V gene. With 6 bases clipped from V and 4 bases from J, the junction kept 9 bases outside the gene matches. The CDR3 length is 16 residues. The CDR3 loop reads CASRDHRGAGANVLTF. DNA for the CDR3: TGTGCCAGCAGGGACCACAGGGGCGCGGGGGCCAACGTCCTGACTTTC.

The J gene is TRBJ2-1, the V gene TRBV7-4, with TRBD1 identical over 7 bases. Germline trimming cut 9 bases from V and 10 bases from J; bases unmatched to any gene: 15. Germline values: CDR1 SGHVT, CDR2 SQSDAQ. The CDR3 consists of 14 residues. The CDR3 sequence is CASGQDFLMREQFF. CDR3 DNA sequence: TGTGCCAGTGGACAGGATTTTCTAATGAGAGAGCAGTTCTTC. The whole variable domain, filled in from reference TRBV7-4 and TRBJ2-1, reads GAGVSQSPRYKVAKRGRDVALRCDSISGHVTLYWYRQTLGQGSEVLTYSQSDAQRDKSGRPSGRFSAERPERSVSTLKIQRTEQGDSAVYLCASGQDFLMREQFFGPGTRLTVL.

This chain joins TRBV19 and TRBJ1-1, with D possibly TRBD1 on 5 matching bases. Germline values: CDR1 LNHDA, CDR2 SQIVND (reference sequence). The V and J ends lost 1 base and 0 bases respectively, with 12 bases between them. The CDR3 length is 16 residues. The CDR3 DNA is TGTGCCAGTAGTATAGGGGCAGGGCTAATGAACACTGAAGCTTTCTTT. Translating it yields CASSIGAGLMNTEAFF.

A few counts support this clonotype. The J gene is TRBJ2-4, the V gene TRBV6-2 or TRBV6-3; D is possibly TRBD2 (6 bases). V was cut by 6 bases and J by 0 bases, with 21 bases left in between. The germline V gene has CDR1 MNHEY and CDR2 SVGEGT. CDR3 size: 18 residues. The CDR3 reads CASSDLLGRRIAKNIQYF. The CDR3 bases are TGTGCCAGCAGCGACCTTCTGGGGAGGAGGATAGCCAAAAACATTCAGTACTTC.

The chain employs TRBV4-1 and TRBJ2-6, with D maybe TRBD1 (5 bases). The CDR3 runs to 12 residues. Looked up from germline, CDR1 is MGHRA and CDR2 is YSYEKL. The DNA of the CDR3 is TGCGCACGGACAAATGGGGCCAACGTCCTGACTTTC. Translated, it gives CARTNGANVLTF.

This chain links TRBV4-1 with TRBJ1-3; D is ambiguous. The CDR3 is made up of 15 amino acids. V was cut by 5 bases and J by 0 bases, with 11 bases left in between. Germline assignment: CDR1 MGHRA and CDR2 YSYEKL. For the CDR3, the DNA is TGCGCCAGCAGCGAGCTATACGGCTCTGGAAACACCATATATTTT. As protein: CASSELYGSGNTIYF.